Described below is a single TCR beta chain sequence and its context. Germline CDR1 reads SGHDT; CDR2 reads YYEEEE. V lost 0 bases, J lost 7 bases, and 4 bases lay in between. The CDR3 has 11 residues. The data were taken from a study of siplizumab effects on memory and regulatory T cells. Profiling relied on immunoSEQ multiplex PCR, and the TCRdb table lists in-frame clones only, not all of them. The data hold approximately 100,000 clones, with approximately 94% observed a single time. The source of this sequence is a human donor in good health. The chain couples TRBV5-6 to TRBJ1-2; D not certain. The sample comprised Tregs sorted from blood. The CDR3 DNA reads TGTGCCAGCAGCTTGGGGGTTGGCTACACCTTC. Its translation is CASSLGVGYTF.